This T cell receptor (beta chain) was sequenced for a study of blood T cell repertoires in COVID-19. Across the whole study: Samples representing acute and convalescent COVID-19 were sourced from the United States, Italy and Spain. PBMCs, B-cell-depleted T cells, or T cells provided the cDNA or gDNA that made up the material.

V trimming: 2 bases; J trimming: 9 bases; junction bases outside the gene matches: 4. The CDR3 extends over 14 amino acids. Per germline, CDR1 SGHKS and CDR2 YYEKEE (reference sequence). In the authors' workflow: Amplification with reference gene primers provided the estimates of nucleated cell counts. Produced via immunoSEQ multiplex PCR; TCRdb's table is partial and in-frame only. That table supplies the V and J calls and clone size; D and trimming were determined from the DNA. The sample lists 150,000 to 200,000 clones, around 77% occurring once. The chain uses TRBV5-5 and TRBJ2-1, with TRBD2 identical over 11 bases. Sequenced: peripheral blood. The TCR comes from a man aged 55 to 70 with active or convalescent COVID-19. As DNA, the CDR3 is TGTGCCAGCAGCTTACTAGCGGGAGCAGGTGAGCAGTTCTTC. Its protein is CASSLLAGAGEQFF.